Below, 8 T cell receptor beta chains from the same sample are listed, as sequenced in a study of shared clonotypes between healthy human individuals. Sequenced by immunoSEQ multiplex PCR; TCRdb stores in-frame clones only, minus some. The sample shows tens of thousands of clones, about 61% of them seen only once. The sequenced sample was memory CD8+ T cells sorted from blood. Subset described: CD45RO+ cells pooled with CCR7-negative TemRA cells. These receptors were taken from a young man in good health.

V gene TRBV7-3 combines with J gene TRBJ2-1, with 11 bases that match TRBD2. The CDR3 sequence is 15 residues long. V shed 5 bases and J 4 bases; nucleotides not matched to a gene: 4. Germline V gene sequence: CDR1 SGHTA, CDR2 FQGTGA. This chain's CDR3 is CASSTSGSAYNEQFF. CDR3 DNA sequence: TGTGCCAGCAGCACTAGCGGGAGCGCGTACAATGAGCAGTTCTTC.

This clone has only a few counts. The gene calls are TRBV5-6 and TRBJ2-7; 10 bases match TRBD1. The CDR3 has 14 amino acids. The V gene end was trimmed by 4 bases and the J gene end by 2 bases; junction bases not matched to a gene: 3. In germline, CDR1 is SGHDT, CDR2 YYEEEE. This CDR3 is CASSGGQGPYEQYF. The CDR3 DNA reads TGTGCCAGCAGCGGGGGACAGGGGCCCTACGAGCAGTACTTC.

Only a few counts were recorded for this clone. The gene calls are TRBV7-3 and TRBJ2-1; 7 nucleotides match TRBD2. This CDR3 is 14 amino acids long. CDR1 is SGHTA and CDR2 is FQGTGA in the germline V gene. V dropped 5 bases and J dropped 4; count of bases not matched to a gene: 5. The CDR3 reads CASSPQGLYNEQFF. CDR3 sequence (DNA): TGTGCCAGCAGCCCCCAGGGACTATACAATGAGCAGTTCTTC.

This clone was seen a few times. The CDR3 protein is CASSSSGTSINEQFF. CDR3 DNA sequence: TGCGCCAGCTCCTCTAGCGGGACGAGTATCAATGAGCAGTTCTTC. This chain connects TRBV5-1 to TRBJ2-1; 9 nucleotides align to TRBD2. The germline CDR1 and CDR2 sequences are SGHRS and YFSETQ. The CDR3 length is 15 residues. J gave up 6 bases and V 7 bases, and 11 bases lay outside the gene matches.

V is TRBV13 and J is TRBJ2-3; D might be TRBD2 (6 bases). Trimming cost V 6 bases and J 4 bases, with 20 bases left between them. This CDR3 has 16 amino acids. The germline V gene encodes CDR1 PRHDT and CDR2 FYEKMQ (reference sequence). CDR3: CASRPRDSPSPDTQYF. CDR3 sequence (DNA): TGTGCCAGCAGACCCAGGGACTCCCCTTCTCCAGATACGCAGTATTTT.

Of note for this clone: Given a much more abundant clone one base away, this may be a read error. Other DNA variants within this sample encode the same CDR3. The chain employs TRBV6-5 and TRBJ2-7, with 11 bases identical to TRBD1. V gave up 3 bases and J gave up 4 bases; unmatched junction bases: 2. The CDR3 is made up of 14 amino acids. The V gene's germline CDR1 is MNHEY and CDR2 SVGAGI. The CDR3 here is CASSYGTGGYEQYF. The CDR3, as DNA: TGTGCCAGCAGTTATGGGACAGGGGGTTACGAGCAGTACTTC.

This clone was counted a few times. This may arise from a read error, as a much more abundant clone is one base away. The rearrangement links TRBV5-8 to TRBJ2-7; the D is unclear. V dropped 0 bases and J dropped 3 bases, with 1 base sitting between them. The CDR3 runs 11 residues. Germline CDR1 is SGHTS and CDR2 is YDEGEE. This chain's CDR3 is CASSLGYEQYF. The CDR3 region has the DNA TGTGCCAGCAGCTTGGGCTACGAGCAGTACTTC.

This clone was counted a few times. The J gene is TRBJ1-1, the V gene TRBV6-5, with TRBD1 identical over 7 bases. The CDR3 is 16 amino acids. J was trimmed by 0 bases and V by 2 bases; bases with no gene match: 6. Germline-derived CDR1 and CDR2 are MNHEY and SVGAGI. Written as DNA, the CDR3 is TGTGCCAGCAGTTACCGGGACAGAGCTTTGAACACTGAAGCTTTCTTT. Translated: CASSYRDRALNTEAFF.